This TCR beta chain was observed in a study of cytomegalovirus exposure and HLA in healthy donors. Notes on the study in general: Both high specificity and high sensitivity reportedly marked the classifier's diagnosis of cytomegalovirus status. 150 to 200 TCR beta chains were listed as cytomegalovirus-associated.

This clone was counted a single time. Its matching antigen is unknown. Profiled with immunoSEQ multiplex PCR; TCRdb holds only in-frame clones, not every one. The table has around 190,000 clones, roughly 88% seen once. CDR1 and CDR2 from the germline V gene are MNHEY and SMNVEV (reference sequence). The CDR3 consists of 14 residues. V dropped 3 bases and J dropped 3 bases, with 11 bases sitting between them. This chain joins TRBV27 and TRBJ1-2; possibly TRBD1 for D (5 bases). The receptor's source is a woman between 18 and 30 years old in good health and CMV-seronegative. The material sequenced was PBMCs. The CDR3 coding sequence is TGTGCCAGCAGTTTTCAGGGTCGTGACTATGGCTACACCTTC. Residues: CASSFQGRDYGYTF.